This T cell receptor beta chain was sequenced in a study of blood T cell repertoires in COVID-19. Study details: T cells, B-cell-depleted T cells, or PBMCs provided the cDNA or gDNA that served as material.

In the original workflow: Amplification of reference gene primers was used by the study to estimate nucleated cell counts. Only in-frame clones appear in the TCRdb table, and some are missing; sequencing was by immunoSEQ multiplex PCR. That table gives V, J and clone size, and the DNA gave D and trimming. The sample yields about 57,000 clones, about 80% seen once. V lost 11 bases, J lost 4 bases, and 10 bases stayed unmatched. CDR3 length: 15 amino acids. Germline V gene sequence: CDR1 SEHNR, CDR2 FQNEAQ (reference sequence). The source of this sequence is a woman between 55 and 75 years old with acute or convalescent COVID-19. The J gene is TRBJ2-6, the V gene TRBV7-9; 8 nucleotides agree with TRBD2. The sequenced sample consisted of peripheral blood. The CDR3 sequence: CARGGLKDGANVLTF. For the CDR3, the DNA is TGTGCCCGGGGGGGACTAAAGGACGGGGCCAACGTCCTGACTTTC.